One and the same sample provided the 3 T cell receptor beta chains below, sequenced in a study of breast tumors, draining lymph nodes, adjacent tissues. The lymph nodes were axillary draining lymph nodes from breast cancer patients. Each CDR3 protein gets one entry after TCRdb re-called the multiplex PCR reads with MiXCR. The data hold about 180,000 distinct CDR3 sequences, with about 33% observed a single time. Sequenced sample: axillary lymph node tissue. The receptors were sampled from a female donor with breast cancer. Some clones in this sample may be carry-over from other donors' samples.

This clonotype was observed at least ten times. This chain connects TRBV4-1 to TRBJ2-1; 7 bases are shared with TRBD2. CDR3 length: 14 residues. The germline CDR1 and CDR2 sequences are MGHRA and YSYEKL. J was trimmed by 5 bases and V by 5 bases; bases with no gene match: 6. The CDR3 DNA is TGCGCCAGCAGCATCAGCGGGGCCCACAATGAGCAGTTCTTC. This encodes CASSISGAHNEQFF.

This clonotype was observed many times. CDR3 sequence reads: CASRDSSGANVLTF. Here the CDR3 DNA reads TGTGCCAGCAGAGACAGCTCTGGGGCCAACGTCCTGACTTTC. This chain connects TRBV5-6 to TRBJ2-6, with D tentatively TRBD1 (5 bases). There are 14 residues in the CDR3. The germline V and J ends were trimmed by 5 bases and 0 bases, with 6 bases remaining between them. CDR1 and CDR2 from the germline V gene are SGHDT and YYEEEE. Filled out from reference TRBV5-6 and TRBJ2-6, the complete variable domain reads DAGVTQSPTHLIKTRGQQVTLRCSPKSGHDTVSWYQQALGQGPQFIFQYYEEEERQRGNFPDRFSGHQFPNYSSELNVNALLLGDSALYLCASRDSSGANVLTFGAGSRLTVL.

The V and J genes are TRBV19 and TRBJ2-1; 15 positions match TRBD2. CDR3 size: 16 residues. The V segment lost 7 bases and the J segment 4 bases; nucleotides outside the gene matches: 5. Germline V lookup: CDR1 LNHDA, CDR2 SQIVND (reference sequence). CDR3 in DNA: TGTGCCAGTAATCGAGGACTAGCGGGAGGGTACAATGAGCAGTTCTTC. This codes for CASNRGLAGGYNEQFF.